Below are 5 T cell receptor beta chains sequenced from a single sample in a study of T cell repertoires in cytomegalovirus infection. In TCRdb, the reads were re-called with MiXCR into one record per CDR3 protein. Among 740,000 or so distinct CDR3 sequences listed, 35% to 45% were seen once. Sequencing used PBMCs. The receptors were gathered from a human donor in good health (CMV status not recorded). Some clones in this sample may be carry-over from other donors' samples.

Note on this clonotype: A read error is possible here, since a much larger clone lies one base away. The CDR3: CASSSSGLGYVYTF. The CDR3 bases are TGTGCCAGCAGTTCGTCCGGTCTTGGATATGTCTACACCTTC. The chain carries TRBV28 and TRBJ1-2; D not resolved. Germline V gene lookup returns CDR1 MDHEN and CDR2 SYDVKM. The length of the CDR3 is 14 residues.

Comments on this clonotype: One base away lies a much larger clone, so this may be a sequencing read error. V usage is TRBV6-8 and J usage is TRBJ2-6; the D call may be TRBD1 or TRBD2 (5 bases each). The CDR3 has 18 residues. Germline CDR1 MNHGY, CDR2 SAAAGT. In nucleotides, the CDR3 is TGTGCCAGCAGTACTCCCCGGGGCGGGCCATCTGGGGCCAACGTCCTGCCTTTC. This encodes CASSTPRGGPSGANVLPF.

The chain is built from TRBV2 and TRBJ1-1; D unclear. The germline V and J ends were trimmed by 3 bases and 8 bases, with 19 bases remaining between them. The V gene's germline CDR1 is SNHLY and CDR2 FYNNEI. This CDR3 is 15 amino acids long. The CDR3 here is CASSDVGRPVLEAFF. The CDR3 bases are TGTGCCAGCAGTGATGTTGGCAGACCAGTGCTAGAAGCTTTCTTT. The whole variable domain, filled in from reference TRBV2 and TRBJ1-1, reads EPEVTQTPSHQVTQMGQEVILRCVPISNHLYFYWYRQILGQKVEFLVSFYNNEISEKSEIFDDQFSVERPDGSNFTLKIRSTKLEDSAMYFCASSDVGRPVLEAFFGQGTRLTVV.

This clonotype occurred a few times. The genes are TRBV2 and TRBJ1-4; D gene ambiguous. Germline loops: CDR1 SNHLY, CDR2 FYNNEI. The CDR3 sequence is 15 residues long. The V end lost 11 bases, the J end lost 0 bases, and 16 bases lay between the germline ends. In DNA, the CDR3 is TGTGCCGCTTTATCAGCAGGAGCAACTAATGAAAAACTGTTTTTT. The encoded protein is CAALSAGATNEKLFF.

The rearrangement joins TRBV3-1 to TRBJ1-5; TRBD1 might be the D (6 bases). The CDR3 length is 15 residues. Trimming shortened V by 1 base and J by 6 bases, and 13 bases separated the two germline ends. CDR1 LGHDT and CDR2 YNNKEL come from the germline V gene (reference sequence). CDR3 in amino acids: CASSQGLTGSQPQHF. The CDR3 DNA sequence: TGTGCCAGCAGCCAAGGCCTTACAGGGTCTCAGCCCCAGCATTTT.